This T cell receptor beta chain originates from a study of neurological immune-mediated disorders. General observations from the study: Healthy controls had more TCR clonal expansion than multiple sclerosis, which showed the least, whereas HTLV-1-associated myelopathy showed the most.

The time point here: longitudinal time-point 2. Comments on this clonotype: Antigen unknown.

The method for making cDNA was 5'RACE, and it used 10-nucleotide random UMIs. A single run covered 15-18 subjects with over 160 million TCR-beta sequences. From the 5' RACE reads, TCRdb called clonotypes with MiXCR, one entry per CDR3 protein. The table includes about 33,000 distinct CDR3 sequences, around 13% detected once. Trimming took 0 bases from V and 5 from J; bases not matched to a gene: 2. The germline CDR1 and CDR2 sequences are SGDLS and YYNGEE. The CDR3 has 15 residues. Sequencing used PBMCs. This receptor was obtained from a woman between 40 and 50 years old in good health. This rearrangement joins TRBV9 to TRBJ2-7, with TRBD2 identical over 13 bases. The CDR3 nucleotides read TGTGCCAGCAGCGTAGTCGGACTAGCGGGAGACGAGCAGTACTTC. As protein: CASSVVGLAGDEQYF.